One T cell receptor beta chain is described in this entry. These data belong to a study of blood T cell repertoires in COVID-19. Study details: The origin of the acute and convalescent COVID-19 samples was the United States, Italy and Spain. T cells, B-cell-depleted T cells, or PBMCs provided the cDNA or gDNA that served as material.

The CDR3 totals 14 residues. Trimming removed 5 bases at V and 3 bases at J, with 12 bases between. Germline assignment: CDR1 MNHEY and CDR2 SVGAGI. Under the authors' procedure: Amplification of reference gene primers provided the estimated nucleated cell counts. The data were produced by immunoSEQ multiplex PCR, yet TCRdb's version contains in-frame clones alone and is incomplete. That table furnishes V, J and clone size, whereas the DNA furnished D and trimming. The sample consists of roughly 250,000 clones, roughly 84% of them appearing once. The chain uses TRBV6-5 and TRBJ2-3; possibly TRBD2 for D (6 bases). The sequence came from a woman in her forties who had recovered from COVID-19. The sequenced material came from peripheral blood. The CDR3 reads CASSPTRRTDTQYF. CDR3 sequence (DNA): TGTGCCAGCAGTCCGACTAGACGGACAGATACGCAGTATTTT.